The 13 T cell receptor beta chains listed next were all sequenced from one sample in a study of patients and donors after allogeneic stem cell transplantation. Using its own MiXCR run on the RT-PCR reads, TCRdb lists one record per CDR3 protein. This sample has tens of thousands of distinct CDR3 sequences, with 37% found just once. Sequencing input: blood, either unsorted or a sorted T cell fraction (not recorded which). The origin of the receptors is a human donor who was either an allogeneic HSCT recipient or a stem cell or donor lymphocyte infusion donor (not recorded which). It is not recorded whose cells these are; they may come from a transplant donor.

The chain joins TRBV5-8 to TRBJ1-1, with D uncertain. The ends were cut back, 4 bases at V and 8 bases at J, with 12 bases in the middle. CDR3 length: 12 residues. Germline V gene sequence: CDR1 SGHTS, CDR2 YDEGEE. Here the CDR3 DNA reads TGTGCCAGCAGCCACTCTTGGATAGAAGCTTTCTTT. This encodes CASSHSWIEAFF.

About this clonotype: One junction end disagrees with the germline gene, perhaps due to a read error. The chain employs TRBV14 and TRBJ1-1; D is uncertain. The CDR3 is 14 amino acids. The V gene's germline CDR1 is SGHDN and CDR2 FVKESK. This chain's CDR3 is CANSRSGLNTEAFF. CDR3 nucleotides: TGTGCCAACAGCCGTTCCGGGCTTAACACTGAAGCTTTCTTT.

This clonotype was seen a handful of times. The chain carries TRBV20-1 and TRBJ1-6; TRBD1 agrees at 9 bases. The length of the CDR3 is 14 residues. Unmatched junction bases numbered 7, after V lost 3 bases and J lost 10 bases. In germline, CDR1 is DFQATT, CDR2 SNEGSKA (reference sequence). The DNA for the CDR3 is TGCAGTGCTAGGATGGGACAGGGAGACTCACCCCTCCACTTT. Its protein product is CSARMGQGDSPLHF.

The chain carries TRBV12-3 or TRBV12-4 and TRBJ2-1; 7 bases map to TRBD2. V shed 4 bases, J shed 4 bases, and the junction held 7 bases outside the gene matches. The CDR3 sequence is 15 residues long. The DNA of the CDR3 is TGTGCCAGCAGTTCTAGCGGTCTTACATACAATGAGCAGTTCTTC. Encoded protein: CASSSSGLTYNEQFF.

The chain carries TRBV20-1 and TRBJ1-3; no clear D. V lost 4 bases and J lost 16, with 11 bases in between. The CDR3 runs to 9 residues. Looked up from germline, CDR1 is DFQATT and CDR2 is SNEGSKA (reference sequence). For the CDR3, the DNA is TGCAGTGCTATCCCGGGCCCCTATTTT. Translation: CSAIPGPYF.

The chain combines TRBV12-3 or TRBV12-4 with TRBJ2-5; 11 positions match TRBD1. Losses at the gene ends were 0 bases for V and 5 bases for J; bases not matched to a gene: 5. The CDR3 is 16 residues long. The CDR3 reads CASSLAPDRGQETQYF. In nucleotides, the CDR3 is TGTGCCAGCAGTTTAGCCCCGGACAGGGGGCAGGAGACCCAGTACTTC.

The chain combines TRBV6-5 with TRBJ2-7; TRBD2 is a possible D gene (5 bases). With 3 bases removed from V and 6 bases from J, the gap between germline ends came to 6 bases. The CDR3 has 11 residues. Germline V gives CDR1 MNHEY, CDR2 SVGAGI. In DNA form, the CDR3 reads TGTGCCAGCAGTTATGGAGGCGAGCAGTACTTC. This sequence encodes CASSYGGEQYF.

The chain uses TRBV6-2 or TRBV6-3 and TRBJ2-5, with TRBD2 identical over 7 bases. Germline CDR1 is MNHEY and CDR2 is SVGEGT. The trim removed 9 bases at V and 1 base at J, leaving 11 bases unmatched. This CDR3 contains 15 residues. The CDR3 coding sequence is TGTGCCAGTACGCGGCTAGCGGAGATCCAAGAGACCCAGTACTTC. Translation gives CASTRLAEIQETQYF.

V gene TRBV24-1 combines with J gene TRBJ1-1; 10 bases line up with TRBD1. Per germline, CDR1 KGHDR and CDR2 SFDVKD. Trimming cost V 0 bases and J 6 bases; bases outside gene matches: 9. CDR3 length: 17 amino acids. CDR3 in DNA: TGTGCCACCAGTGATTTGCAACGGACAGGGGGGAGGTCTGAAGCTTTCTTT. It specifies CATSDLQRTGGRSEAFF.

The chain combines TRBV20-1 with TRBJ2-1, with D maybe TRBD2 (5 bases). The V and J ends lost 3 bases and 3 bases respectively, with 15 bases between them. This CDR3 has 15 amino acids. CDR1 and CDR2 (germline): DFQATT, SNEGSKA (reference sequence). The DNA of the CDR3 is TGCAGTGCTAGCGCCTCAGCGGTCTACTACAATGAGCAGTTCTTC. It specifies CSASASAVYYNEQFF.

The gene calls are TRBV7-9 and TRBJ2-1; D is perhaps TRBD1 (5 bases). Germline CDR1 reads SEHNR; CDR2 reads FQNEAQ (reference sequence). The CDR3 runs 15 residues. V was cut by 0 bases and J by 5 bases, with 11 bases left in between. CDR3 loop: CASSLALTDNNEQFF. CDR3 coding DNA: TGTGCCAGCAGCTTAGCGTTGACAGACAACAATGAGCAGTTCTTC.

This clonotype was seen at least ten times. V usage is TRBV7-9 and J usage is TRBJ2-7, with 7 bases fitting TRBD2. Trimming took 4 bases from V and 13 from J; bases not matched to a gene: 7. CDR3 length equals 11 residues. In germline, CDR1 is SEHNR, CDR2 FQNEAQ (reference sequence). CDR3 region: CASSSSGTIYF. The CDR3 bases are TGTGCCAGCAGCTCCTCCGGGACTATCTACTTC.

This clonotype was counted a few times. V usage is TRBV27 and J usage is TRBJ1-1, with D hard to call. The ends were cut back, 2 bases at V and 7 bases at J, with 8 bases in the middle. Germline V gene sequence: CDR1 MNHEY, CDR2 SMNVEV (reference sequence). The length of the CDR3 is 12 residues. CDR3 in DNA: TGTGCCAGCAGTTTACCGGGGAATGAAGCTTTCTTT. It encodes CASSLPGNEAFF.